The rows below give T cell receptor beta chains drawn from one sample of a study of blood T cell repertoires in COVID-19. Generated by immunoSEQ multiplex PCR, the TCRdb table keeps only in-frame clones and is missing some. The sample shows about 120,000 clones, 82% of them seen only once. The sequenced sample was peripheral blood. These TCRs come from a human donor in a cohort sampled during active COVID-19. CDR3s include the opening cysteine and the closing phenylalanine or tryptophan.

J	V	CDR3
TRBJ1-1	TRBV29-1	CSVEELGGTEAFF
TRBJ2-7	TRBV6-5	CASRGTARGEQYF
TRBJ2-1	TRBV20-1	CSAMSDNEQFF
TRBJ1-5	TRBV18	CASSITGGAMLGQPQHF
TRBJ2-3	TRBV6-5	CASQGGQDFLTQYF
TRBJ2-2	TRBV12-3/TRBV12-4	CASSHGELFF
TRBJ1-2	TRBV3-1/TRBV3-2	CASSPTGGGGGYTF
TRBJ1-6	TRBV2	CASSDGSGSNSPLHF
TRBJ1-1	TRBV19	CASSMDRREAFF
TRBJ2-3	TRBV7-9	CASSQWAHSGGQGDTQYF
TRBJ1-5	TRBV7-2	CASSLYGSNQPQHF
TRBJ2-3	TRBV5-1	CASSLAGPDTQYF
TRBJ2-3	TRBV5-1	CASSPRGEGTDTQYF
TRBJ2-7	TRBV21-1	CASSKGRGPYEQYF
TRBJ1-5	TRBV3-1/TRBV3-2	CASSQARFQGPQHF
TRBJ2-1	TRBV6-5	CASSYPGLANEQFF
TRBJ2-6	TRBV5-4	CASSLGQASGANVLTF
TRBJ1-1	TRBV25-1	CASSQGLNTEAFF
TRBJ1-2	TRBV5-6	CASSLVRDRANYGYTF
TRBJ1-2	TRBV5-5	CASSDRVGYGYTF
TRBJ1-6	TRBV6-6	CASTRGEDNSPLHF
TRBJ2-1	TRBV11-2	CASSLQGAEAPEQFF
TRBJ2-7	TRBV6-5	CASRPTGPLDEQYF
TRBJ1-1	TRBV29-1	CSAWTGGNTEAFF
TRBJ1-3	TRBV9	CASSVDSVPGNTIYF
TRBJ2-1	TRBV11-3	CASSQPGSNEQFF
TRBJ2-7	TRBV15	CATSRGRSYEQYF
TRBJ1-4	TRBV5-4	CASSREGPNEKLFF
TRBJ1-1	TRBV6-5	CASSYSQGGTEAFF
TRBJ2-3	TRBV19	CASSRTADTQYF
TRBJ1-3	TRBV6-1	CASSDRPGNTIYF
TRBJ1-4	TRBV18	CASSGDRGSPFANEKLFF
TRBJ1-5	TRBV7-9	CASSSGQGGTQPQHF
TRBJ2-7	TRBV6-5	CASRTPTGATGEQYF
TRBJ2-3	TRBV24-1	CATGQTDTQYF
TRBJ2-7	TRBV4-1	CASSQVAATSYEQYF
TRBJ2-1	TRBV6-2/TRBV6-3	CASSRPDRLNEQFF
TRBJ2-3	TRBV11-3	CASSLTGSDTQYF
TRBJ2-3	TRBV10-3	CAISETSGGSSTDTQYF
TRBJ2-2	TRBV10-3	CAIRNALAPTGELFF
TRBJ2-7	TRBV10-2	CASSVGLASSYEQYF
TRBJ2-1	TRBV29-1	CSAPGEGAIGYNEQFF
TRBJ2-3	TRBV28	CASSSSARADTQYF
TRBJ2-5	TRBV3-1/TRBV3-2	CASSQGLAGGPETQYF